Listed below are T cell receptor beta chains from one sample, sequenced in a study of blood T cells in healthy people across ages. One entry per CDR3 protein results from TCRdb running MiXCR on the 5' RACE reads. The sample consists of about 1,500,000 distinct CDR3 sequences, roughly 30% of them appearing once. Sample: blood. The receptors here all came from a woman in her 30s in good health. Both conserved end residues are part of each CDR3. Fields, in order: V gene, J gene, D gene, clone size, CDR3 protein, CDR3 DNA. A D gene is named only where the DNA matches it firmly. Clone size is given for some rows only: seen once, a few or many times, or a class if the clone is expanded.

>TRBV5-5|TRBJ2-7|-|-
CASSLTPGEAYYEQYF
TGTGCCAGCAGCTTGACCCCCGGGGAGGCGTACTACGAGCAGTACTTC
>TRBV2|TRBJ2-3|-|few
CASSVMPRTDTQYF
TGTGCCAGCAGTGTAATGCCGCGCACAGATACGCAGTATTTT
>TRBV6-2/TRBV6-3|TRBJ2-7|-|-
CASGLGGRPYEQYF
TGTGCCAGCGGACTTGGGGGGAGGCCCTACGAGCAGTACTTC
>TRBV6-5|TRBJ2-1|-|few
CASTVRGPTDEQFF
TGTGCCAGCACAGTACGGGGGCCGACTGATGAGCAGTTCTTC
>TRBV6-2/TRBV6-3|TRBJ1-5|TRBD1|-
CASSYPDRGLQPQHF
TGTGCCAGCAGTTACCCGGACAGGGGGCTTCAGCCCCAGCATTTT
>TRBV12-3/TRBV12-4|TRBJ2-7|-|-
CASSPQVGTGTYEQYF
TGTGCCAGCAGCCCCCAAGTCGGTACGGGGACCTACGAGCAGTACTTC
>TRBV12-5|TRBJ2-3|-|-
CASGLLGLSRSDTQYF
TGTGCTAGTGGTTTGCTGGGACTCTCCAGATCAGATACGCAGTATTTT
>TRBV6-2/TRBV6-3|TRBJ2-3|TRBD2|few
CASSLLAGGKDTQYF
TGTGCCAGCAGCCTCCTAGCGGGAGGGAAAGATACGCAGTATTTT
>TRBV5-1|TRBJ1-5|TRBD1|few
CASSLGQGKPQHF
TGCGCCAGCAGCTTGGGACAGGGAAAGCCCCAGCATTTT
>TRBV28|TRBJ2-7|-|many
CASWSQGRSYEQYF
TGTGCCAGCTGGAGCCAGGGCCGCTCCTACGAGCAGTACTTC
>TRBV11-2|TRBJ2-7|-|-
CAITRTGTPPYEQYF
TGTGCCATCACACGAACCGGGACGCCGCCCTACGAGCAGTACTTC
>TRBV7-9|TRBJ1-2|-|-
CASSSTPGVRYGYTF
TGTGCCAGCAGCTCAACCCCAGGGGTACGCTATGGCTACACCTTC
>TRBV27|TRBJ2-5|-|few
CASKRVGGETQYF
TGTGCCAGCAAAAGGGTAGGGGGAGAGACCCAGTACTTC
>TRBV5-1|TRBJ2-7|-|many
CASSLRNVVYNEQYF
TGCGCCAGCAGCCTCCGGAATGTGGTTTACAACGAGCAGTACTTC
>TRBV6-2/TRBV6-3|TRBJ1-6|-|once
CASSYPRTASSYNSPRHF
TGTGCCAGCAGTTACCCACGGACGGCGAGCTCCTATAATTCACCCCGCCACTTT
>TRBV4-1|TRBJ2-3|-|-
CASSQVFHTDTQYF
TGCGCCAGCAGCCAAGTTTTTCACACAGATACGCAGTATTTT
>TRBV5-1|TRBJ2-7|TRBD1|-
CASSDSGTDTYEQYF
TGCGCCAGCAGCGATTCGGGGACAGACACCTACGAGCAGTACTTC
>TRBV28|TRBJ2-3|TRBD1|-
CASSYTGASTDTQYF
TGTGCCAGCAGTTACACAGGGGCTAGCACAGATACGCAGTATTTT
>TRBV29-1|TRBJ2-1|TRBD2|-
CSVREVGVNEQFF
TGCAGCGTTCGGGAGGTGGGGGTGAATGAGCAGTTCTTC
>TRBV29-1|TRBJ1-2|TRBD1|many
CSVQGAGVNYGYTF
TGCAGCGTCCAGGGGGCTGGGGTTAACTATGGCTACACCTTC
>TRBV20-1|TRBJ2-1|TRBD2|-
CSAMRLAGYNEQFF
TGCAGTGCTATGAGACTAGCAGGCTACAATGAGCAGTTCTTC
>TRBV12-3/TRBV12-4|TRBJ2-3|-|few
CASHPGGPYTQYF
TGTGCCAGCCACCCCGGGGGGCCGTATACGCAGTATTTT
>TRBV6-1|TRBJ2-1|-|few
CASSEMRGREQFF
TGTGCCAGCAGTGAAATGAGGGGCAGAGAGCAGTTCTTC
>TRBV6-2/TRBV6-3|TRBJ2-5|-|many
CASSEASSRETQYF
TGTGCCAGCAGCGAGGCGTCTAGCCGGGAGACCCAGTACTTC
>TRBV7-2|TRBJ2-7|-|-
CASSPESRATYEQYF
TGTGCCAGCAGCCCCGAGTCTAGAGCGACGTACGAGCAGTACTTC
>TRBV12-3/TRBV12-4|TRBJ2-3|-|few
CASSGQTSPTHTQYF
TGTGCCAGCAGCGGTCAGACCAGTCCCACCCATACGCAGTATTTT
>TRBV4-2|TRBJ1-4|-|-
CAGSQNTVGNEKLFF
TGTGCCGGCAGCCAAAACACCGTGGGTAATGAAAAACTGTTTTTT
>TRBV5-5|TRBJ1-1|-|few
CASSPTTLNTEAFF
TGTGCCAGCAGCCCTACAACCCTGAACACTGAAGCTTTCTTT
>TRBV7-9|TRBJ2-3|TRBD2|-
CASSRGLADSTDTQYF
TGTGCCAGCAGTCGGGGACTAGCGGACAGCACAGATACGCAGTATTTT
>TRBV7-9|TRBJ1-3|-|-
CASSLDASSGNTIYF
TGTGCCAGCAGCTTGGACGCCAGCTCTGGAAACACCATATATTTT
>TRBV12-3/TRBV12-4|TRBJ2-6|TRBD1|few
CASSSLKGQGEGTNVLTF
TGTGCCAGCAGTTCCTTGAAGGGACAGGGGGAAGGGACCAACGTCCTGACTTTC
>TRBV5-1|TRBJ2-1|TRBD2|many
CASSLAIGLAGYSGNEQFF
TGCGCCAGCAGCTTGGCCATAGGATTAGCGGGGTACTCGGGTAATGAGCAGTTCTTC
>TRBV5-1|TRBJ2-5|TRBD1|-
CASSLFVDRGQETQYF
TGCGCCAGCAGCTTATTCGTGGACAGGGGTCAAGAGACCCAGTACTTC
>TRBV7-2|TRBJ2-5|TRBD2|few
CASSLGGLAGGKETQYF
TGTGCCAGCAGCCTGGGGGGCCTAGCGGGAGGGAAAGAGACCCAGTACTTC
>TRBV6-6|TRBJ2-3|TRBD2|-
CTSRGTSGRTDTQYF
TGTACCAGCAGGGGGACTAGCGGGAGGACAGATACGCAGTATTTT
>TRBV5-1|TRBJ1-4|-|-
CASNLELGRGEKLFF
TGCGCCAGCAACTTGGAGCTGGGGAGGGGAGAAAAACTGTTTTTT
>TRBV20-1|TRBJ1-5|-|few
CSARLPGQPQHF
TGCAGTGCTAGATTACCGGGTCAGCCCCAGCATTTT
>TRBV9|TRBJ2-1|-|-
CARSVVGNAYNEQFF
TGTGCCCGCAGCGTGGTGGGGAACGCCTACAATGAGCAGTTCTTC
>TRBV12-3/TRBV12-4|TRBJ1-1|-|few
CASSLRVRATLYEAFF
TGTGCCAGCAGTTTAAGGGTTAGGGCTACGCTGTATGAAGCTTTCTTT
>TRBV7-2|TRBJ2-4|TRBD2|few
CASSTNRGGAKNIQYF
TGTGCCAGCAGCACCAACCGCGGGGGAGCCAAAAACATTCAGTACTTC
>TRBV3-1|TRBJ2-7|-|-
CASSQGLLDIYYEQYF
TGTGCCAGCAGCCAAGGGTTATTGGACATATACTACGAGCAGTACTTC